This TCR beta chain came from a study of technical replicates of blood from a few donors. Per the germline V gene, CDR1 is MNHEY and CDR2 is SVGAGI. The junction had 4 bases not matched to a gene; V was cut back by 4 bases and J by 2 bases. This CDR3 spans 15 amino acids. Data came from immunoSEQ multiplex PCR; TCRdb stores just in-frame clones and leaves some out. The data show about 76,000 clones, 91% seen once. The sample comprised T cells isolated from PBMCs. The V gene is TRBV6-5, the J gene TRBJ2-3, with TRBD1 matching over 9 bases. The sequence came from a human donor in good health. This chain's CDR3 is CASSWGDRVTDTQYF. CDR3 in DNA: TGTGCCAGCAGTTGGGGGGACAGGGTCACAGATACGCAGTATTTT.